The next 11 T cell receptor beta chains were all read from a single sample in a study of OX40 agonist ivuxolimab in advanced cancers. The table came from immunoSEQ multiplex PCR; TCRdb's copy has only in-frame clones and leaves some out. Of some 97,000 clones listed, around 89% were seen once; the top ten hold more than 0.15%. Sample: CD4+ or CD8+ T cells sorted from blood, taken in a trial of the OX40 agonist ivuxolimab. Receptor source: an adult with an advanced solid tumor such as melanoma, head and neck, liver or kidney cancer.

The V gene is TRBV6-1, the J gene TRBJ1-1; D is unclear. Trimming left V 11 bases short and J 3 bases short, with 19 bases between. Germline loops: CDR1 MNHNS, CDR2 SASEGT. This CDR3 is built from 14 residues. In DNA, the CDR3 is TGTGCCTCATCGGGAAGGTCTAGGGACACTGAAGCTTTCTTT. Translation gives CASSGRSRDTEAFF.

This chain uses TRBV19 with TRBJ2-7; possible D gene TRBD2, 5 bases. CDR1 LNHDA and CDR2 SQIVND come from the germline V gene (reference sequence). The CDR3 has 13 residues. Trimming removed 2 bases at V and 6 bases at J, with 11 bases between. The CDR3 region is CASSISRVREQYF. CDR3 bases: TGTGCCAGTAGTATATCGAGGGTGCGCGAGCAGTACTTC. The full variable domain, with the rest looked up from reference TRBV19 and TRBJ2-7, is DGGITQSPKYLFRKEGQNVTLSCEQNLNHDAMYWYRQDPGQGLRLIYYSQIVNDFQKGDIAEGYSVSREKKESFPLTVTSAQKNPTAFYLCASSISRVREQYFGPGTRLTVT.

Written as DNA, the CDR3 is TGTGCCAGCAGCTTGGGGGATACCGGGGAGCTGTTTTTT. This gives the protein CASSLGDTGELFF. The chain carries TRBV5-5 and TRBJ2-2; D is unresolved. The CDR3 extends over 13 amino acids. V was clipped by 0 bases and J by 5 bases, with 5 bases between them. Germline V gene lookup returns CDR1 SGHKS and CDR2 YYEKEE (reference sequence).

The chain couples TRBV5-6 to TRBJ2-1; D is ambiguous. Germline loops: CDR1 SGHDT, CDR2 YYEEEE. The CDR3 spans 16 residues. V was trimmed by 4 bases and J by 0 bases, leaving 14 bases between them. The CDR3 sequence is CASSPPAPSSYNEQFF. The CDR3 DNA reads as TGTGCCAGCAGCCCCCCGGCGCCCAGCTCCTACAATGAGCAGTTCTTC.

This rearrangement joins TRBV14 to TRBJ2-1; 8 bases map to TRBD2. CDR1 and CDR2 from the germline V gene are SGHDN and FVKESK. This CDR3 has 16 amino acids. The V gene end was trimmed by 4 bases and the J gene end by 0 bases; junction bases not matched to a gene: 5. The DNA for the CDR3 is TGTGCCAGCAGCCCTCTCGGGACTAGCTCCTACAATGAGCAGTTCTTC. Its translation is CASSPLGTSSYNEQFF.

CDR3 sequence (DNA): TGTGCCAGCAGTGGAGGGTGGCAGGGATTTTTAGCCCAGCATTTT. Translated: CASSGGWQGFLAQHF. This chain connects TRBV2 to TRBJ1-5; TRBD1 might be the D (5 bases). Trimming shortened V by 4 bases and J by 11 bases, and 21 bases separated the two germline ends. Per the germline V gene, CDR1 is SNHLY and CDR2 is FYNNEI. This CDR3 has 15 amino acids.

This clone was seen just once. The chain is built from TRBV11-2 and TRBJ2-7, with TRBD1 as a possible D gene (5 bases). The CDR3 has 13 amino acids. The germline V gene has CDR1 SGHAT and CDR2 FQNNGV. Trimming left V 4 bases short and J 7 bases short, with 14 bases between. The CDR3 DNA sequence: TGTGCCAGCAGCTCACAGGCTCCCTTGGAGCAGTACTTC. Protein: CASSSQAPLEQYF.

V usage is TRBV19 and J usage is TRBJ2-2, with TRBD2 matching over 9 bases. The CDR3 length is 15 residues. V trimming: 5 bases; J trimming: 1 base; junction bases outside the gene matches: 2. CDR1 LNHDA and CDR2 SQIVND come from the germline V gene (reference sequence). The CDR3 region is CASSPTSGNTGELFF. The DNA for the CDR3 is TGTGCCAGTAGTCCGACTAGCGGGAACACCGGGGAGCTGTTTTTT.

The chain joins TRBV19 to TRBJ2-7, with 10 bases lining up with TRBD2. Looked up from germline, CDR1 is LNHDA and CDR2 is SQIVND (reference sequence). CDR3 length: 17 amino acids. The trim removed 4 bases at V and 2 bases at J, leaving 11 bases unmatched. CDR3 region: CASSKRGGQSGTYEQYF. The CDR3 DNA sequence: TGTGCCAGTAGTAAGCGGGGGGGACAGTCGGGTACCTACGAGCAGTACTTC.

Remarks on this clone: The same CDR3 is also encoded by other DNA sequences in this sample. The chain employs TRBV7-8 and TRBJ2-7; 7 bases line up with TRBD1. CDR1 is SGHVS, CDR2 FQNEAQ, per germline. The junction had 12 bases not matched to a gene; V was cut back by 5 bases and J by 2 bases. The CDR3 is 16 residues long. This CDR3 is CASSTTRGPRAYEQYF. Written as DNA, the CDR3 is TGTGCCAGCAGCACCACTAGGGGGCCTAGGGCCTACGAGCAGTACTTC.

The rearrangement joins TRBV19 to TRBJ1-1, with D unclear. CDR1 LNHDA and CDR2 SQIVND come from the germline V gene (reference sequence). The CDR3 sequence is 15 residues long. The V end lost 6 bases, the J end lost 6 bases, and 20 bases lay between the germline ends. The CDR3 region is CASRPEPLGVSEAFF. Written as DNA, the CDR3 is TGTGCCAGTAGGCCGGAACCCCTCGGGGTTTCTGAAGCTTTCTTT.